The clone carrying this T cell receptor beta chain was seen once. Its antigen is not identified. The same CDR3 is also encoded by other DNA sequences in this sample. The CDR3 covers 13 residues. Germline V gene lookup returns CDR1 MNHEY and CDR2 SVGAGI. V shed 6 bases, J shed 3 bases, and the junction held 2 bases outside the gene matches. The record originates from a study of shared clonotypes between healthy human individuals. Study-wide background: CD8 memory received one plate per donor, CD8 naive two, CD4 memory three and CD4 naive three. Study-wide points: Clonotypes shared by all four sorted-subset donors had higher generation probabilities than non-shared clonotypes. The donor pool, a small one, limited the genetic and exposure-history diversity represented.

Produced via immunoSEQ multiplex PCR; TCRdb's table is partial and in-frame only. The sample consists of around 2,000,000 clones, about 95% of them appearing once. Positively selected for CCR7, the CD45RO-negative cells used as naive CD8 cells excluded terminally differentiated effector memory CD45RA+ cells. The specimen was naive CD8+ T cells sorted from blood. The rearrangement joins TRBV6-5 to TRBJ1-2; 9 positions match TRBD1. This clonotype originated in a man aged 18 to 29 in good health. The CDR3 nucleotides read TGTGCCAGCAGCCGGGACAGGGACTATGGCTACACCTTC. It codes for CASSRDRDYGYTF.